This T cell receptor beta chain was observed in a study of OX40 agonist ivuxolimab in advanced cancers. Describing the broader study: Ivuxolimab was a fully human IgG2 agonistic monoclonal antibody targeting the costimulatory receptor OX40 (CD134). Prior anti-PD-1, anti-PD-L1 or anti-CTLA-4 therapy was permitted, and checkpoint inhibitors had been received by around 40% of dose-escalation patients. In the dose-escalation cohort, over 65% of patients were male, and the mean age was around 60 years, with a range of about 23 to 85. Three dose-escalation patients achieved partial responses, one with hepatocellular carcinoma and two with cutaneous melanoma. Peripheral TCRbeta sequencing aimed to test whether ivuxolimab altered TCR sequence diversity and caused clonal T-cell expansion. The paper reports the monotherapy dose-escalation portion (N ≈ 50 patients) of the phase I ivuxolimab trial. Of the roughly 51 patients in dose escalation, about 20 had hepatocellular carcinoma, roughly 15 had melanoma, 9 had renal cell carcinoma and 9 had head and neck cancer. Intravenous ivuxolimab was administered to patients every 2 weeks at six dose levels: 0.01, 0.1, 0.3, 1.5, 3 and 10 mg/kg. What the research found in general, with its limitations: Low levels of normalized T-cell clonal expansion were also seen in some patients who did not respond. In partial responders in the 0.1-3.0 mg/kg groups, normalized peripheral clonal expansion was found to be among the lowest, especially among CD8+ T cells. After ivuxolimab, more expanded clones were found on average in CD8+ T cells than in CD4+ T cells. At doses of 0.1 to 3.0 mg/kg, clonal expansion of both CD4+ and CD8+ T cells in blood was seen between baseline and week 6. Which antigens the clonally expanded peripheral T cells were specific for was not determined.

CDR1 MNHEY and CDR2 SVGAGI were looked up in the germline V gene. After removal of 4 bases from V and 0 bases from J, the junction retains 2 bases not matched to a gene. The CDR3 spans 15 residues, from the cysteine through the phenylalanine. The read is trimmed to its CDR3 DNA, 45 bases read in frame from base 1. Patients with a history of autoimmune disease or receiving systemic immunosuppression were excluded from the trial. Peripheral blood for TCR sequencing was drawn from every dose cohort at baseline, at cycle 4 day 1 and at cycle 7 day 1. The samples were taken from a phase I, first-in-human, multicenter, open-label dose-escalation trial of ivuxolimab. The trial enrolled adults with locally advanced or metastatic head and neck squamous cell, hepatocellular, melanoma or renal cell carcinoma. CD4+ and CD8+ T cells were sorted separately from peripheral blood before TCR sequencing. To sequence the TCRbeta CDR3 region, genomic DNA was isolated from the sorted cells. TCRbeta CDR3 regions were sequenced using the immunoSEQ Assay. TCRdb obtained this table from immuneACCESS and retained in-frame rearrangements with V and J assigned. These tables miss some clones; where compared with another copy, unresolved V genes account for less than half of the shortfall, and the remainder is unexplained. For this sample the table gives tens of thousands of clones, of which 75% to 90% were detected only once. The ten largest make up approximately 2.6% of the sample.

Concerning this clone itself: Which antigen it targets is not known. No qualities accompany the bases; no much larger clone lies one base away.

The clonotype originates from an adult with an advanced solid tumor such as melanoma, head and neck, liver or kidney cancer. This specimen was CD4+ or CD8+ T cells sorted from blood, taken in a trial of the OX40 agonist ivuxolimab. Rearrangement joined TRBV6-5 to TRBJ2-1, and TRBD1 aligns with 8 junction nucleotides. The DNA sequence is TGTGCCAGCAGTTGGGGGACAGGCTCCTACAATGAGCAGTTCTTC. It is translated as CASSWGTGSYNEQFF.